This is a list of T cell receptor beta chains from one sample in a study of vaccination and CD4 T cells after COVID-19. The antigens these receptors bind are not known. TCRdb fed the PCR reads into MiXCR, producing one record per CDR3 protein. This sample yields 10,000 to 15,000 distinct CDR3 sequences, of which 70% to 75% are seen a single time; around 7.8% belongs to the top ten. Source: CD4+ T cells from blood, cultured in vitro, taken after SARS-CoV-2 vaccination. The receptors originated from a human donor who received a COVID-19 vaccine. Each CDR3 is given with its conserved first and last residue. The order of the fields is clone size, V gene, D gene, J gene, CDR3 protein, CDR3 DNA. The D gene is left open where the match is weak. Clone sizes are given selectively: once, few, many, or a class where the clone is expanded.

-	TRBV20-1	-	TRBJ2-4	CSARRQGGNIQYF	TGCAGTGCTAGAAGGCAGGGTGGAAACATTCAGTACTTC
-	TRBV18	TRBD1	TRBJ1-1	CASSPIWLGKQGSTEAFF	TGTGCCAGCTCACCCATTTGGCTCGGAAAACAGGGGAGCACTGAAGCTTTCTTT
-	TRBV2	-	TRBJ1-2	CASSLVGYTF	TGTGCCAGCAGTTTAGTTGGCTACACCTTC
-	TRBV2	-	TRBJ1-4	CASSAIGEKLFF	TGTGCCAGCAGTGCAATAGGGGAAAAACTGTTTTTT
few	TRBV20-1	TRBD1	TRBJ2-2	CSAGVSGTGRSGELFF	TGCAGTGCTGGGGTTTCCGGGACAGGGAGGTCCGGGGAGCTGTTTTTT
-	TRBV19	TRBD1	TRBJ1-2	CASSINRGLRGYTF	TGTGCCAGTAGTATAAACAGGGGGCTCCGTGGCTACACCTTC
-	TRBV10-1	TRBD2	TRBJ2-5	CASSDTGGERETQYF	TGCGCCAGCAGTGATACGGGGGGAGAAAGAGAGACCCAGTACTTC
-	TRBV2	TRBD1	TRBJ1-2	CATREGASYYGYTF	TGTGCCACCCGGGAGGGGGCGTCGTACTATGGCTACACCTTC
-	TRBV19	-	TRBJ1-5	CASSIGVWANSNQPQHF	TGTGCCAGTAGTATAGGGGTTTGGGCTAATAGCAATCAGCCCCAGCATTTT
-	TRBV7-9	-	TRBJ2-5	CASSLRGPETQYF	TGTGCCAGCAGCTTAAGAGGGCCGGAGACCCAGTACTTC
-	TRBV2	-	TRBJ2-7	CASRGGIYEQYF	TGTGCCAGCAGAGGGGGGATCTACGAGCAGTACTTC
-	TRBV19	TRBD1	TRBJ2-7	CASSTGQAPFHEQYF	TGTGCCAGTAGTACCGGACAGGCACCCTTCCACGAGCAGTACTTC
-	TRBV21-1	-	TRBJ1-5	CASSKGGDFRFYSNQPQHF	TGTGCCAGCAGCAAAGGGGGCGACTTCAGATTTTATAGCAATCAGCCCCAGCATTTT
-	TRBV19	-	TRBJ1-3	CASSPPTDQSGNTIYF	TGTGCCAGTAGTCCGCCTACTGATCAATCTGGAAACACCATATATTTT
-	TRBV30	-	TRBJ1-1	CAWSPRTDAEAFF	TGTGCCTGGAGCCCCAGGACAGATGCTGAAGCTTTCTTT
-	TRBV30	-	TRBJ1-2	CAWNFRQNYGYTF	TGTGCCTGGAATTTTCGACAGAACTATGGCTACACCTTC
-	TRBV12-3/TRBV12-4	-	TRBJ1-6	CASSRSGLGSSYNSPLHF	TGTGCCAGCAGTCGGTCAGGGTTAGGAAGCTCCTATAATTCACCCCTCCACTTT
-	TRBV19	-	TRBJ1-5	CASSKTGYSNQPQHF	TGTGCCAGTTCTAAAACAGGTTATAGCAATCAGCCCCAGCATTTT
-	TRBV6-1	-	TRBJ1-5	CASSQFEFGQPQHF	TGTGCCAGCAGCCAGTTCGAATTTGGGCAGCCCCAGCATTTT
-	TRBV15	-	TRBJ1-2	CATSRAPGGYGYTF	TGTGCCACCAGCAGAGCCCCGGGAGGCTATGGCTACACCTTC
-	TRBV10-3	TRBD1	TRBJ1-1	CAIGGTGQMNTEAFF	TGTGCCATCGGGGGGACAGGGCAGATGAACACTGAAGCTTTCTTT
-	TRBV24-1	-	TRBJ2-4	CATQGMDKNIQYF	TGTGCCACGCAGGGGATGGACAAAAACATTCAGTACTTC
-	TRBV24-1	-	TRBJ1-5	CATSDSGRINQPQHF	TGTGCCACCAGTGACTCGGGCAGGATCAATCAGCCCCAGCATTTT
-	TRBV6-1	-	TRBJ1-2	CASSTGPTGWGYTF	TGTGCCAGCAGTACGGGACCCACCGGATGGGGCTACACCTTC
-	TRBV6-2/TRBV6-3	TRBD1	TRBJ2-5	CASSRTGRETQYF	TGTGCCAGCAGTAGGACAGGCCGAGAGACCCAGTACTTC
-	TRBV6-1	-	TRBJ1-2	CASGGRGNEYGYTF	TGTGCCAGCGGGGGGAGGGGCAACGAGTATGGCTACACCTTC
-	TRBV6-1	TRBD1	TRBJ2-5	CASSRQGRETQYF	TGTGCCAGCAGTCGACAGGGGAGAGAGACCCAGTACTTC
-	TRBV11-3	TRBD1	TRBJ1-1	CASSLGTGDRGAFF	TGTGCCAGCAGCTTAGGGACAGGGGATCGGGGAGCTTTCTTT
-	TRBV20-1	TRBD1	TRBJ1-2	CSARDALTGGSDYGYTF	TGCAGTGCTAGAGACGCGTTGACAGGGGGGAGCGACTATGGCTACACCTTC
-	TRBV5-1	-	TRBJ2-3	CASSLDPGETDTQYF	TGCGCCAGCAGCTTGGACCCTGGCGAGACAGATACGCAGTATTTT
-	TRBV10-3	-	TRBJ1-5	CAISGQYSNQPQHF	TGTGCCATCAGTGGTCAGTATAGCAATCAGCCCCAGCATTTT
-	TRBV7-7	TRBD2	TRBJ2-3	CASSPTSGEDTQYF	TGTGCCAGCAGCCCGACTAGCGGGGAAGATACGCAGTATTTT
few	TRBV12-3/TRBV12-4	-	TRBJ1-6	CASRTGGISPLHF	TGTGCCAGCAGGACGGGGGGTATTTCACCCCTCCACTTT
once	TRBV12-3/TRBV12-4	TRBD1	TRBJ1-5	CASSSSGGANQPQHF	TGTGCCAGCAGTTCTTCAGGGGGGGCCAATCAGCCCCAGCATTTT
-	TRBV6-1	-	TRBJ1-2	CASSAGTVLRGYTF	TGTGCCAGCAGTGCCGGGACGGTCCTTAGAGGCTACACCTTC
-	TRBV20-1	TRBD1	TRBJ1-2	CSAKGQGCDGYTF	TGCAGTGCTAAGGGACAGGGATGTGATGGCTACACCTTC
-	TRBV2	-	TRBJ1-5	CASSEGLGYQPQHF	TGTGCCAGCAGTGAAGGGCTGGGCTATCAGCCCCAGCATTTT
-	TRBV23-1	-	TRBJ1-1	CASSQSCPLGRAFF	TGCGCCAGCAGTCAATCCTGCCCGTTGGGGCGAGCTTTCTTT
-	TRBV24-1	-	TRBJ2-2	CATSSGWTGELFF	TGTGCCACCAGCTCAGGTTGGACCGGGGAGCTGTTTTTT
-	TRBV10-3	-	TRBJ1-2	CAISEYRDGYTF	TGTGCCATCAGTGAGTACAGGGATGGCTACACCTTC
-	TRBV20-1	-	TRBJ2-7	CSAKGPVEQYF	TGCAGTGCTAAGGGGCCTGTGGAGCAGTACTTC
few	TRBV21-1	-	TRBJ1-1	CASTKDWDPGQRGNTEAFF	TGTGCCAGCACCAAGGATTGGGATCCGGGACAGAGGGGCAACACTGAAGCTTTCTTT
-	TRBV7-9	TRBD1	TRBJ2-1	CASSRTGDNEQFF	TGTGCCAGCAGCCGGACAGGGGACAATGAGCAGTTCTTC
-	TRBV2	TRBD1	TRBJ2-5	CASSEGAQGATQYF	TGTGCCAGCAGTGAAGGGGCTCAGGGGGCGACCCAGTACTTC
-	TRBV12-3/TRBV12-4	-	TRBJ1-1	CASWGAYQAFF	TGTGCCAGCTGGGGAGCGTATCAAGCTTTCTTT
-	TRBV27	-	TRBJ1-5	CASSPAGDWSQPQHF	TGTGCCAGCAGTCCCGCAGGGGACTGGAGTCAGCCCCAGCATTTT
-	TRBV30	-	TRBJ2-3	CAWRQKATDTQYF	TGTGCCTGGAGGCAGAAGGCCACAGATACGCAGTATTTT
-	TRBV2	TRBD2	TRBJ2-7	CASRGLAGGAYEQYF	TGTGCCAGCAGGGGATTAGCGGGGGGTGCCTACGAGCAGTACTTC
-	TRBV7-6	TRBD2	TRBJ2-3	CASSLGGPSGGAADTQYF	TGTGCCAGCAGCTTAGGGGGTCCTAGCGGGGGGGCCGCAGATACGCAGTATTTT
-	TRBV29-1	-	TRBJ1-1	CSVGRNRQGRLF	TGCAGCGTTGGGAGAAACAGGCAAGGGCGCCTCTTT
-	TRBV2	TRBD1	TRBJ2-3	CASSAATGWGPTDTQYF	TGTGCCAGCAGTGCCGCGACAGGGTGGGGGCCCACAGATACGCAGTATTTT
few	TRBV7-8	-	TRBJ1-2	CASSLAMSGPNYGYTF	TGTGCCAGCAGCTTAGCGATGTCAGGACCTAACTATGGCTACACCTTC
-	TRBV6-2/TRBV6-3	TRBD1	TRBJ1-2	CASSSPGQYYGYTF	TGTGCCAGCAGTTCGCCGGGACAGTACTATGGCTACACCTTC
-	TRBV24-1	TRBD1	TRBJ2-3	CATSGWGQGTDTQYF	TGTGCCACCAGTGGCTGGGGACAGGGTACCGATACGCAGTATTTT
-	TRBV7-8	-	TRBJ2-2	CASSLLATLHGELFF	TGTGCCAGCAGCTTACTGGCCACTCTCCACGGGGAGCTGTTTTTT
-	TRBV7-2	TRBD2	TRBJ2-5	CASSLTGGQETQYF	TGTGCCAGCAGCTTAACGGGGGGGCAGGAGACCCAGTACTTC
-	TRBV2	-	TRBJ2-3	CASPGDSFTDTQYF	TGTGCCAGCCCAGGGGACTCCTTCACAGATACGCAGTATTTT
-	TRBV20-1	TRBD1	TRBJ1-1	CSARSPTGGLAVTEAFF	TGCAGTGCTAGATCCCCGACAGGGGGATTAGCAGTGACTGAAGCTTTCTTT
-	TRBV7-2	TRBD1	TRBJ1-1	CASSLGRRRTGLNTEAFF	TGTGCCAGCAGCTTAGGAAGAAGGAGGACAGGACTGAACACTGAAGCTTTCTTT
-	TRBV29-1	TRBD2	TRBJ2-7	CSVAGTSGGAPEQYF	TGCAGCGTCGCCGGGACTAGCGGGGGGGCGCCCGAGCAGTACTTC